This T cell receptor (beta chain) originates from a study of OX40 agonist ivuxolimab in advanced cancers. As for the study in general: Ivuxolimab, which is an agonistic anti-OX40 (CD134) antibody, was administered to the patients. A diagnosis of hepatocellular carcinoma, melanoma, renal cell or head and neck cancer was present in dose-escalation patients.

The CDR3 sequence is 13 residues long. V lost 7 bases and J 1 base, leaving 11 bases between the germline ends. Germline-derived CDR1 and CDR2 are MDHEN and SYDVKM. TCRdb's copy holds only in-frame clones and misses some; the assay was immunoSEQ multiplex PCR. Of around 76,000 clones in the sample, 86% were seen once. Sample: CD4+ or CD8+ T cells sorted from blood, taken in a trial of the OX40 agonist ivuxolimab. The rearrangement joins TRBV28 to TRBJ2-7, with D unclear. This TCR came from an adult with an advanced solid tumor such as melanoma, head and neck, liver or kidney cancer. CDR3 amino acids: CASISLSSYEQYF. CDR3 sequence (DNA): TGTGCCAGCATCTCTCTCAGTTCCTACGAGCAGTACTTC.